The rows below give T cell receptor beta chains drawn from one sample of a study of siplizumab effects on memory and regulatory T cells. TCRdb's table, derived via immunoSEQ multiplex PCR, lists solely in-frame clones and lacks some. The repertoire holds about 60,000 clones, with roughly 83% as singletons. What was sequenced was memory CD4+ T cells sorted from blood. These receptors were collected from a human donor in good health. Both conserved end residues are part of each CDR3. A D gene is named only where the DNA matches it firmly. Not every row has a clone size; where given, it reads once, few, many or a size class.

d_gene	v_gene	abundance	j_gene	CDR3nt	CDR3aa
NA	TRBV6-5	NA	TRBJ1-1	TGTGCCAGTAGTTCTAAATCGCCTAACACTGAAGCTTTCTTT	CASSSKSPNTEAFF
NA	TRBV16	once	TRBJ2-7	TGTGCCAGCAGCCAATTGACCCCGATTAAGCAGTACTTC	CASSQLTPIKQYF
NA	TRBV11-3	NA	TRBJ2-1	TGTGCCAGCAGCTTAGATCCCCGATCCTACAATGAGCAGTTCTTC	CASSLDPRSYNEQFF
NA	TRBV2	NA	TRBJ1-2	TGTGCCAGCAGTGGGAACAGGGTGGAATATGGCTACACCTTC	CASSGNRVEYGYTF
TRBD2	TRBV30	NA	TRBJ2-3	TGTGCCTGGAGGTCCCCGACTAGCGGGGTTACAGATACGCAGTATTTT	CAWRSPTSGVTDTQYF
NA	TRBV20-1	few	TRBJ2-7	TGCAGTGCTAGAGCTCAGGTCGAGCAGTACTTC	CSARAQVEQYF
NA	TRBV19	NA	TRBJ1-2	TGTGCCAGTAGTGCAACCGGGTTTACCCTCTATGGCTACACCTTC	CASSATGFTLYGYTF
TRBD2	TRBV2	NA	TRBJ2-1	TGTGCCAGCACAGGACTAGCGGCAGTAAATGAGCAGTTCTTC	CASTGLAAVNEQFF
TRBD1	TRBV19	NA	TRBJ1-1	TGTGCCACGAGGGGGCGTAACACTGAAGCTTTCTTT	CATRGRNTEAFF
NA	TRBV4-1	once	TRBJ1-3	TGCGCCAGCAGCCAAGGTCCTGCCCCTGGAAACACCATATATTTT	CASSQGPAPGNTIYF
NA	TRBV7-9	NA	TRBJ1-6	TGTGCCAGCAGCTTAGGAGGGGATAATTCACCCCTCCACTTT	CASSLGGDNSPLHF
NA	TRBV7-9	NA	TRBJ1-6	TGTGCCAGCAGCCCGACCCGGAATTCACCCCTCCACTTT	CASSPTRNSPLHF
TRBD2	TRBV5-1	NA	TRBJ2-7	TGCGCCAGCAGCGTTGGAACTAGCGGATACGAGCAGTACTTC	CASSVGTSGYEQYF
NA	TRBV5-1	NA	TRBJ1-4	TGCGCCAGCAGCCAGGACCCGGCAACTAATGAAAAACTGTTTTTT	CASSQDPATNEKLFF